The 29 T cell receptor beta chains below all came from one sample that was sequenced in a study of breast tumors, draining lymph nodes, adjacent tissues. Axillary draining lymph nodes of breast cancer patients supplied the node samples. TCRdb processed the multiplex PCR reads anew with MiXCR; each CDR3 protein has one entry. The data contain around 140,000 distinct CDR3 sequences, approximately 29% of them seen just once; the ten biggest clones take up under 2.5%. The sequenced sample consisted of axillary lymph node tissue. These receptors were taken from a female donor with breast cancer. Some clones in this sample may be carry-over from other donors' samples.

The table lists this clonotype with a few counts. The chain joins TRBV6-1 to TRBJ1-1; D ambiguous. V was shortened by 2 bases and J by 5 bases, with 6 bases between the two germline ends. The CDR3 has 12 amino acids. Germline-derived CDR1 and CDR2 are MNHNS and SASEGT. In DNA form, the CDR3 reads TGTGCCAGCAGTGAATTTGGGACTGAAGCTTTCTTT. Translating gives CASSEFGTEAFF.

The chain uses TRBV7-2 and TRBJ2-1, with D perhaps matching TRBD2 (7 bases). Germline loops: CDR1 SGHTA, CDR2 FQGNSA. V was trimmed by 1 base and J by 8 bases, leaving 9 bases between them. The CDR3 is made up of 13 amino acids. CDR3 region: CASSLGGGDEQFF. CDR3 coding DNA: TGTGCCAGCAGCTTAGGAGGGGGGGATGAGCAGTTCTTC.

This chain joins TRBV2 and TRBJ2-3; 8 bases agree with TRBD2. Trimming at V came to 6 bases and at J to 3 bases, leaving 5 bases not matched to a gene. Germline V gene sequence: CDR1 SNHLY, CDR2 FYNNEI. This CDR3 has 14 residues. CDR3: CASRRGARTDTQYF. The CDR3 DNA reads TGTGCCAGCAGGCGGGGGGCTAGAACAGATACGCAGTATTTT.

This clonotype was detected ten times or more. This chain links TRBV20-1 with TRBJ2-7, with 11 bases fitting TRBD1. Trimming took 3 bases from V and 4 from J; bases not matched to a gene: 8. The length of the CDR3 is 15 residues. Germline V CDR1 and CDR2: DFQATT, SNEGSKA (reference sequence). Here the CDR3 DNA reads TGCAGTGCTAGCGACACCGGGACAGGGGGGTACGAGCAGTACTTC. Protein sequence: CSASDTGTGGYEQYF.

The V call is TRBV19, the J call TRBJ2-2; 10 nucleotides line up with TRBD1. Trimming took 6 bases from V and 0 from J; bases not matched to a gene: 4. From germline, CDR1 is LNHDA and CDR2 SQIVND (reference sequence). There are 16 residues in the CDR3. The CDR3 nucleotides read TGTGCCAGTAGATCGACAGGGGGCCCGAACACCGGGGAGCTGTTTTTT. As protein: CASRSTGGPNTGELFF. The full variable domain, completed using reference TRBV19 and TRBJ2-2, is DGGITQSPKYLFRKEGQNVTLSCEQNLNHDAMYWYRQDPGQGLRLIYYSQIVNDFQKGDIAEGYSVSREKKESFPLTVTSAQKNPTAFYLCASRSTGGPNTGELFFGEGSRLTVL.

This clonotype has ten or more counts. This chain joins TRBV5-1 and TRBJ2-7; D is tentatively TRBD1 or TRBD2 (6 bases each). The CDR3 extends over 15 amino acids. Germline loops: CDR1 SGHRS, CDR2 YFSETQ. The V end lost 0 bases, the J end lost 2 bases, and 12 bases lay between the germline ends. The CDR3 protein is CASSLGGALAYEQYF. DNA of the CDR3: TGCGCCAGCAGCTTGGGGGGGGCGCTGGCCTACGAGCAGTACTTC. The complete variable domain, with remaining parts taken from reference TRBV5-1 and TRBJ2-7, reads KAGVTQTPRYLIKTRGQQVTLSCSPISGHRSVSWYQQTPGQGLQFLFEYFSETQRNKGNFPGRFSGRQFSNSRSEMNVSTLELGDSALYLCASSLGGALAYEQYFGPGTRLTVT.

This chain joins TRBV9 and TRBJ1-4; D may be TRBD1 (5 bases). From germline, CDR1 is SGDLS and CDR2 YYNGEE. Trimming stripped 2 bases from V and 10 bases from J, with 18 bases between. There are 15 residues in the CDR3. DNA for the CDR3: TGTGCCAGCAGCGTCGGGGGGTGGCCCTCTGGAAAACTGTTTTTT. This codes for CASSVGGWPSGKLFF.

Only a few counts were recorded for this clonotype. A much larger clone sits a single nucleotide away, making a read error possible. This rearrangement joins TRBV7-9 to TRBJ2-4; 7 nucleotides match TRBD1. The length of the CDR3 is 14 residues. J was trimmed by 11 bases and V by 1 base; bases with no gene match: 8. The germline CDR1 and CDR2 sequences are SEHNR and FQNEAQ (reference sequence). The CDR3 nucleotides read TGTGCCAGCAGCTTAGTATCAGGGGGTGACGTTCAGTACTTC. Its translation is CASSLVSGGDVQYF.

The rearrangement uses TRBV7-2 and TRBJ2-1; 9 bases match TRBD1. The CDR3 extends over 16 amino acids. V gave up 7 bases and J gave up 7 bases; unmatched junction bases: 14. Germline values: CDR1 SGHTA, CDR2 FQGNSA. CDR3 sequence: CASTSMGGQGGNEQFF. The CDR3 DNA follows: TGTGCCAGCACCTCGATGGGGGGACAGGGTGGGAATGAGCAGTTCTTC.

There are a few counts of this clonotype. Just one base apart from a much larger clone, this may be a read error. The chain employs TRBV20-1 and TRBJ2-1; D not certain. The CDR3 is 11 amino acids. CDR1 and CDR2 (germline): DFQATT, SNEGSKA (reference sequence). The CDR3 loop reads CSARNYNEQSF. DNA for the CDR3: TGCAGTGCTAGAAACTACAATGAGCAGTCCTTC.

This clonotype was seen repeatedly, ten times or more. The CDR3: CSASAGTLYPTIYF. CDR3 coding DNA: TGCAGTGCCAGTGCCGGGACCCTATACCCCACCATATATTTT. V gene TRBV20-1 combines with J gene TRBJ1-3; D is possibly TRBD1 (5 bases). This CDR3 is 14 amino acids long. Per germline, CDR1 DFQATT and CDR2 SNEGSKA (reference sequence). The V and J ends lost 6 bases and 9 bases respectively, with 21 bases between them.

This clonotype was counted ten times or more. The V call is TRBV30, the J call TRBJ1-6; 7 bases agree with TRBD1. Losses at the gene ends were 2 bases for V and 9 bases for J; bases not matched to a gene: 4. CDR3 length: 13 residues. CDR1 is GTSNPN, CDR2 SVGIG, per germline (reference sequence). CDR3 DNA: TGTGCCTGGAGTACACAGGGGTTTTCACCCCTCCACTTT. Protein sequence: CAWSTQGFSPLHF.

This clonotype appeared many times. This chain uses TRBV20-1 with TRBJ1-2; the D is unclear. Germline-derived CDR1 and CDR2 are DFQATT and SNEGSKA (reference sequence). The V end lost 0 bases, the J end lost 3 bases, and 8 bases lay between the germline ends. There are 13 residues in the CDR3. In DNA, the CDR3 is TGCAGTGCTAGAGAACGGGTTGACTATGGCTACACCTTC. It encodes CSARERVDYGYTF.

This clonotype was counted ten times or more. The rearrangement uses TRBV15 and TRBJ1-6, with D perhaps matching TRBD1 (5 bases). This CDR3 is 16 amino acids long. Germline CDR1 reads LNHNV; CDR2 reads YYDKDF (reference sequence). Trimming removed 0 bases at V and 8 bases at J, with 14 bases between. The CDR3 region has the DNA TGTGCCACCAGCAGAGATCGGGACCCCAGGGATTCACCCCTCCACTTT. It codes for CATSRDRDPRDSPLHF.

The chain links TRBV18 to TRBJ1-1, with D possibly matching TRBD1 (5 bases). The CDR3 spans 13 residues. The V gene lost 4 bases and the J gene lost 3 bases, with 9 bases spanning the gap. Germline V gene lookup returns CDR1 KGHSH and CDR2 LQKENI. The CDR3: CASSRGEDTEAFF. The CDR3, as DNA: TGTGCCAGCTCACGGGGCGAGGACACTGAAGCTTTCTTT.

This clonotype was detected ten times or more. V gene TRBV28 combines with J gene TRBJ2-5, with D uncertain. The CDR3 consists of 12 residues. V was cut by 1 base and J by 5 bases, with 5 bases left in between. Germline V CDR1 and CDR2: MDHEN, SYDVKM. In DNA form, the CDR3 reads TGTGCCAGCAGTTTATTGCGGGAGACCCAGTACTTC. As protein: CASSLLRETQYF. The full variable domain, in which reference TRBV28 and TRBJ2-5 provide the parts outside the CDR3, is DVKVTQSSRYLVKRTGEKVFLECVQDMDHENMFWYRQDPGLGLRLIYFSYDVKMKEKGDIPEGYSVSREKKERFSLILESASTNQTSMYLCASSLLRETQYFGPGTRLLVL.

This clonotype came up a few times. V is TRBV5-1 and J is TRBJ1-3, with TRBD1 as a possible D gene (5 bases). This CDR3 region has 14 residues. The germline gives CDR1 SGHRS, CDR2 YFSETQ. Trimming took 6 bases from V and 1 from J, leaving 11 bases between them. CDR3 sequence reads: CASKTVPSGNTIYF. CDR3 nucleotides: TGCGCCAGCAAGACAGTACCTTCTGGAAACACCATATATTTT.

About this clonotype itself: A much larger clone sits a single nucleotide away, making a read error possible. CDR3 sequence reads: CASSRWDRRATNEKLFF. The CDR3 region has the DNA TGTGCCAGCAGTCGCTGGGACAGGCGGGCAACTAATGAAAAACTGTTTTTT. The chain combines TRBV6-1 with TRBJ1-4; TRBD1 aligns across 8 bases. Per the germline V gene, CDR1 is MNHNS and CDR2 is SASEGT. V shed 5 bases, J shed 0 bases, and the junction held 8 bases outside the gene matches. The CDR3 is 17 amino acids.

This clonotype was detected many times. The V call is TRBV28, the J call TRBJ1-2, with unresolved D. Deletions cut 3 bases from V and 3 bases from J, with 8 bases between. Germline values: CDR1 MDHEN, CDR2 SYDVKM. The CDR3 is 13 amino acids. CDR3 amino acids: CASSLMADYGYTF. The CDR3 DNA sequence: TGTGCCAGCAGTTTGATGGCAGACTATGGCTACACCTTC.

CDR3 coding DNA: TGTGCCAGTGCGACAGGGGGTAATCAGCCCCAGCATTTT. Encoded protein: CASATGGNQPQHF. The rearrangement joins TRBV19 to TRBJ1-5; TRBD1 matches at 9 bases. V trimming: 8 bases; J trimming: 4 bases; junction bases outside the gene matches: 3. The V gene's germline CDR1 is LNHDA and CDR2 SQIVND (reference sequence). CDR3 length equals 13 residues.

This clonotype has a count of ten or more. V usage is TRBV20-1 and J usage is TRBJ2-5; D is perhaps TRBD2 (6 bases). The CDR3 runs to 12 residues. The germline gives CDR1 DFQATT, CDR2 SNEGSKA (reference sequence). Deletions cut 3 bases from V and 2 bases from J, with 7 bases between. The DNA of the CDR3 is TGCAGTGCTAGGGGACTTCAAGAGACCCAGTACTTC. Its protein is CSARGLQETQYF.

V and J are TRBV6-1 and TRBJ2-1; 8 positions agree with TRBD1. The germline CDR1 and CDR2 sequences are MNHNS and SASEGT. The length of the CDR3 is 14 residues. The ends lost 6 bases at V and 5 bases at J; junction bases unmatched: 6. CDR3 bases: TGTGCCAGCAGCAGGACAGGGCCCAACAATGAGCAGTTCTTC. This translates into CASSRTGPNNEQFF.

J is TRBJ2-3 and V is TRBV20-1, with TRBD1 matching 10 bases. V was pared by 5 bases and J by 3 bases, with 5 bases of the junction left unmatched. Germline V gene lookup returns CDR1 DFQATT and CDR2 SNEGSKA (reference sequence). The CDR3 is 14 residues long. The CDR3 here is CSAGQGGRTDTQYF. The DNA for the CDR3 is TGCAGTGCTGGACAGGGGGGCAGGACAGATACGCAGTATTTT.

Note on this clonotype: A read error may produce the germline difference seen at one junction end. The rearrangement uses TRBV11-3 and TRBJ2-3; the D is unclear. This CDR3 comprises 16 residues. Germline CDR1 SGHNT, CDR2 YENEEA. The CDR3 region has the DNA TGTGCCAGCGGCTTAGGATGGCGAGCAGCCGCAGATACGCAGTATTTT. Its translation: CASGLGWRAAADTQYF.

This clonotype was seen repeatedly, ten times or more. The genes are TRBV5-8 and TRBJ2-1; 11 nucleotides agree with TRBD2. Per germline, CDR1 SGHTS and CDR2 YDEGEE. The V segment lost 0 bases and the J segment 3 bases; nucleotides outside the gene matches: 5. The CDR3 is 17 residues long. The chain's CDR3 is CASSLASGGPIYNEQFF. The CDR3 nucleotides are TGTGCCAGCAGCTTGGCTAGCGGGGGGCCGATCTACAATGAGCAGTTCTTC.

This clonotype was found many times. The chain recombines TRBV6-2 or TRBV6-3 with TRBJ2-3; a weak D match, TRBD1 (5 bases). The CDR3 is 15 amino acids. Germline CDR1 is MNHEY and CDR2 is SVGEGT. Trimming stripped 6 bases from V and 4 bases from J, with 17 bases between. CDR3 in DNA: TGTGCCAGCAGCCGATATGACCAGGGTTCAGATACGCAGTATTTT. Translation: CASSRYDQGSDTQYF.

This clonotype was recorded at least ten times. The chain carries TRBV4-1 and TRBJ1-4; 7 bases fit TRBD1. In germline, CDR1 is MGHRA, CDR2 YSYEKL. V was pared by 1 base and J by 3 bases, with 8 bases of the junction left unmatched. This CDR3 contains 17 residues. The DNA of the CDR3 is TGCGCCAGCAGCCAAGTCCAACCAGGGGGTTCTAATGAAAAACTGTTTTTT. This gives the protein CASSQVQPGGSNEKLFF.

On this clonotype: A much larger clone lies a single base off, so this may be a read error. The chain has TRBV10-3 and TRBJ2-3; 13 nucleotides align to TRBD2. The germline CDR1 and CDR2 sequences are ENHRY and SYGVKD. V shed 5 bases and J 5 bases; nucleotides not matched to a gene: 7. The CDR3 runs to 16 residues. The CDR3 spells CAISKTSGGSGDTQYF. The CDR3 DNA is TGTGCCATCAGTAAGACTAGCGGGGGGAGTGGAGATACGCAGTATTTT.

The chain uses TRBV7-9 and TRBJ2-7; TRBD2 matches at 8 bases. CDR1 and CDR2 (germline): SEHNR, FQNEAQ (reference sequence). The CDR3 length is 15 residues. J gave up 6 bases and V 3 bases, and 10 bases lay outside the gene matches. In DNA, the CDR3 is TGTGCCAGCAGCTTCGGGAGCGGGAGTAGTAGCGAGCAGTACTTC. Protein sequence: CASSFGSGSSSEQYF.